Sequencing of this T cell receptor beta chain was carried out in a study of cytotoxic CD8 clonotypes in ibrutinib-treated CLL. On this clone itself: Its antigen is not identified.

The protocol was immunoSEQ multiplex PCR, while the TCRdb copy is restricted to in-frame clones and leaves out a portion. The data hold around 20,000 clones, with 75% observed a single time. Study results and caveats: Public clonotypes proved infrequent, and on treatment they shrank or remained steady.

The CDR3 totals 15 residues. The V gene's germline CDR1 is SEHNR and CDR2 FQNEAQ (reference sequence). Trimming stripped 1 base from V and 6 bases from J, with 13 bases between. This chain connects TRBV7-9 to TRBJ1-5; maybe TRBD1 (5 bases). This clonotype was obtained from a human donor with chronic lymphocytic leukemia. The sample in question was PBMCs, obtained before ibrutinib treatment. The CDR3 coding sequence is TGTGCCAGCAGCTTAGGTCTGGGGGGAAGTCAGCCCCAGCATTTT. It specifies CASSLGLGGSQPQHF. Looking up the rest from reference TRBV7-9 and TRBJ1-5 gives the full variable domain: DTGVSQNPRHKITKRGQNVTFRCDPISEHNRLYWYRQTLGQGPEFLTYFQNEAQLEKSRLLSDRFSAERPKGSFSTLEIQRTEQGDSAMYLCASSLGLGGSQPQHFGDGTRLSIL.